This TCR beta chain was documented in a study of T cells in women clearing cervical HPV infection. Study-wide context: HLA type could not be excluded as a confounder.

This table comes from immunoSEQ multiplex PCR, and its TCRdb copy is limited to in-frame clones, with some not included. The table lists tens of thousands of clones. Study observations and caveats: Timing of associations relative to infection is unclear; T-cell subsets were not isolated. CIN3+ cases had significantly higher TCR repertoire richness than controls, but evenness did not differ.

As for this clone: Its specificity is unknown.

The material sequenced was blood buffy coat. The receptor comes from a woman aged 18-70 years with a cervical HPV16 infection that either progressed to CIN3+ or cleared (not recorded which).

CDR3 in amino acids: CASSRQAALNYGYTF. The part of the CDR3 DNA that was read is TGTGCCAGTAGTAGACAGGCAGCTCTTAACTATGGC. The rearrangement joins TRBV19 to TRBJ1-2, with D possibly TRBD1 on 6 matching bases. The read terminates 3 residues ahead of where the CDR3 ends, so the germline J gene completes it. This CDR3 is 15 amino acids long. Deletions cut 4 bases from V and 1 base from J, with 13 bases between. CDR1 is LNHDA and CDR2 is SQIVND in the germline V gene (reference sequence).